The 27 T cell receptor beta chains below all came from one sample that was sequenced in a study of CD8+CD57+ T cells in acquired aplastic anemia. The authors sequenced patients whose flow cytometry had shown CD8+CD57+ cell expansion. Genomic DNA provided the template from which TCR beta VDJ and CDR3 profiles were obtained. TCRdb re-called the reads through MiXCR, storing one row per CDR3 protein. The repertoire consists of 160,000 or so distinct CDR3 sequences, with 71% occurring once and the leading ten covering approximately 48%. The source material was sorted CD4+, CD8+, or CD8+CD57+ T cells (not recorded which) from PBMCs. The receptor set was obtained from a human donor with aplastic anemia.

The chain carries TRBV24-1 and TRBJ2-5; D gene unclear. Germline loops: CDR1 KGHDR, CDR2 SFDVKD. The CDR3 spans 13 residues. Between the trimmed V and J ends, which lost 0 bases and 3 bases, there was a span of 4 bases. The CDR3 loop is CATSDLQEETQYF. The CDR3 coding sequence is TGTGCCACCAGTGATTTGCAGGAAGAGACCCAGTACTTC.

The V call is TRBV19, the J call TRBJ2-5; TRBD2 aligns across 8 bases. From germline, CDR1 is LNHDA and CDR2 SQIVND (reference sequence). Trimming took 5 bases from V and 5 from J; bases not matched to a gene: 7. This CDR3 spans 14 amino acids. The chain's CDR3 is CASSWSGRGETQYF. The CDR3 DNA reads TGTGCCAGTAGTTGGAGCGGGAGAGGGGAGACCCAGTACTTC.

CDR3 sequence reads: CASPKGTGGREDTEAFF. Written as DNA, the CDR3 is TGCGCCAGCCCCAAAGGGACAGGGGGAAGGGAAGACACTGAAGCTTTCTTT. The chain carries TRBV10-1 and TRBJ1-1; 11 nucleotides line up with TRBD1. In germline, CDR1 is WNHNN, CDR2 SYGVQD (reference sequence). Trimming took 8 bases from V and 3 from J; bases not matched to a gene: 14. The CDR3 is 17 amino acids.

About this clonotype: At one end the junction does not follow the germline gene, possibly because of a read error. This sequence joins TRBV19 and TRBJ1-1; possible D gene TRBD1, 5 bases. CDR1 and CDR2 (germline): LNHDA, SQIVND (reference sequence). The CDR3 consists of 13 residues. CDR3: CASTQKGNTEASF. In nucleotides, the CDR3 is TGTGCCAGTACCCAAAAGGGGAACACTGAAGCTTCCTTT. Combining the CDR3 with reference TRBV19 and TRBJ1-1 gives the whole variable domain DGGITQSPKYLFRKEGQNVTLSCEQNLNHDAMYWYRQDPGQGLRLIYYSQIVNDFQKGDIAEGYSVSREKKESFPLTVTSAQKNPTAFYLCASTQKGNTEASFGQGTRLTVV.

The genes are TRBV20-1 and TRBJ1-1; a weak D match, TRBD1 (6 bases). Germline V CDR1 and CDR2: DFQATT, SNEGSKA (reference sequence). The V end was cut by 6 bases, the J end by 4 bases, with 18 bases between. The CDR3 covers 14 residues. In DNA, the CDR3 is TGCAGTGCAAGCGGGGGGGGCGGTGGCACTGAAGCTTTCTTT. This translates into CSASGGGGGTEAFF.

This clonotype was found once. J is TRBJ2-7 and V is TRBV5-1, with 8 bases aligning to TRBD1. This CDR3 is built from 16 residues. Germline CDR1 is SGHRS and CDR2 is YFSETQ. The ends lost 5 bases at V and 1 base at J; junction bases unmatched: 11. In DNA, the CDR3 is TGCGCCAGCAGTCAAATTACCGGGACAGGTTCCTACGAGCAGTACTTC. Residues: CASSQITGTGSYEQYF.

The chain couples TRBV5-1 to TRBJ2-7, with 10 bases lining up with TRBD2. With 3 bases clipped from V and 5 bases from J, the junction kept 2 bases outside the gene matches. This CDR3 comprises 13 residues. CDR1 SGHRS and CDR2 YFSETQ come from the germline V gene. The CDR3 DNA is TGCGCCAGCAGCTACGGACTAGCGGACGAGCAGTACTTC. As protein: CASSYGLADEQYF.

This clonotype was seen only once. The chain combines TRBV5-1 with TRBJ2-1; maybe TRBD1 (6 bases). The V end was cut by 5 bases, the J end by 5 bases, with 8 bases between. The CDR3 spans 12 residues. Germline values: CDR1 SGHRS, CDR2 YFSETQ. CDR3 protein: CASRKGDNEQFF. The CDR3 DNA is TGCGCCAGCAGGAAGGGGGACAATGAGCAGTTCTTC.

The genes are TRBV5-1 and TRBJ2-7; TRBD1 might be the D (6 bases). CDR1 and CDR2 from the germline V gene are SGHRS and YFSETQ. This CDR3 region has 14 residues. V gave up 2 bases and J gave up 5 bases, with 14 bases separating them. CDR3 DNA: TGCGCCAGCAGCTTACAGGGCCCCTGGCACGAGCAGTACTTC. Protein product: CASSLQGPWHEQYF. Full variable domain (rest looked up from reference TRBV5-1 and TRBJ2-7): KAGVTQTPRYLIKTRGQQVTLSCSPISGHRSVSWYQQTPGQGLQFLFEYFSETQRNKGNFPGRFSGRQFSNSRSEMNVSTLELGDSALYLCASSLQGPWHEQYFGPGTRLTVT.

This clonotype appeared a few times. The chain recombines TRBV10-3 with TRBJ2-5; D ambiguous. This CDR3 is built from 12 residues. V dropped 0 bases and J dropped 4 bases, with 3 bases sitting between them. Per germline, CDR1 ENHRY and CDR2 SYGVKD. The CDR3, as DNA: TGTGCCATCAGTGAGTCCGGAGAGACCCAGTACTTC. Translated, it gives CAISESGETQYF.

As for this clonotype: An end of the junction differs from the germline gene, which may be a read error. The chain joins TRBV7-7 to TRBJ2-7, with TRBD1 matching over 7 bases. Germline lookup yields CDR1 SSHAT and CDR2 FNYEAQ (reference sequence). The CDR3 totals 16 residues. The CDR3: CASSQIRDRFPYEQYF. The CDR3 DNA is TGTGCTAGCAGCCAAATCCGGGACAGATTTCCCTACGAGCAGTACTTC.

The J gene is TRBJ2-7, the V gene TRBV29-1, with 9 nucleotides matching TRBD1. The CDR3 extends over 13 amino acids. Trimming at V came to 4 bases and at J to 5 bases, leaving 6 bases not matched to a gene. Germline CDR1 and CDR2: SQVTM and ANQGSEA. CDR3 in amino acids: CSVAKGQGHEQYF. The CDR3 DNA reads TGCAGCGTTGCTAAGGGACAGGGCCACGAGCAGTACTTC.

This clonotype has only one observation. The junction differs from germline at one of its ends, possibly a read error. The J gene is TRBJ2-1, the V gene TRBV7-7; the match to TRBD1 covers 11 bases. The CDR3 extends over 15 amino acids. Germline CDR1 reads SSHAT; CDR2 reads FNYEAQ (reference sequence). CDR3 coding DNA: TGTGCTAGCAGCCCGGACAGGGGGCGCGCCAATGAGCAGTTCTTC. Translation: CASSPDRGRANEQFF. The full variable domain, rest sourced from reference TRBV7-7 and TRBJ2-1, is GAGVSQSPRYKVTKRGQDVTLRCDPISSHATLYWYQQALGQGPEFLTYFNYEAQPDKSGLPSDRFSAERPEGSISTLTIQRTEQRDSAMYRCASSPDRGRANEQFFGPGTRLTVL.

The chain links TRBV5-1 to TRBJ1-6, with no clear D. V lost 0 bases, J lost 6 bases, and 7 bases lay in between. CDR1 and CDR2 from the germline V gene are SGHRS and YFSETQ. This CDR3 is built from 14 residues. CDR3 sequence: CASSLESVNSPLHF. Written as DNA, the CDR3 is TGCGCCAGCAGCTTGGAATCTGTTAATTCACCCCTCCACTTT. The full variable domain, its missing parts supplied by reference TRBV5-1 and TRBJ1-6, is KAGVTQTPRYLIKTRGQQVTLSCSPISGHRSVSWYQQTPGQGLQFLFEYFSETQRNKGNFPGRFSGRQFSNSRSEMNVSTLELGDSALYLCASSLESVNSPLHFGNGTRLTVT.

This chain joins TRBV5-1 and TRBJ2-5; TRBD1 matches at 10 bases. Germline V CDR1 and CDR2: SGHRS, YFSETQ. The V gene end was trimmed by 4 bases and the J gene end by 5 bases; junction bases not matched to a gene: 11. CDR3 length: 16 residues. The CDR3 protein is CASSRAATGGIETQYF. The CDR3, as DNA: TGCGCCAGCAGCCGCGCAGCGACAGGGGGCATCGAGACCCAGTACTTC.

This clonotype was counted a single time. This rearrangement joins TRBV9 to TRBJ1-1; D unresolved. Trimming cost V 0 bases and J 7 bases, with 7 bases left between them. This CDR3 has 12 residues. CDR1 and CDR2 (germline): SGDLS, YYNGEE. CDR3 region: CASSVVGSEAFF. Written as DNA, the CDR3 is TGTGCCAGCAGCGTAGTGGGTAGTGAAGCTTTCTTT.

This clonotype was seen a handful of times. The gene calls are TRBV24-1 and TRBJ1-2, with 7 bases that match TRBD1. The V segment lost 3 bases and the J segment 4 bases; nucleotides outside the gene matches: 4. This CDR3 contains 14 residues. Germline CDR1 KGHDR, CDR2 SFDVKD. For the CDR3, the DNA is TGTGCCACCAGTGATCCGGGACAGCCCTATGGCTACACCTTC. Its protein product is CATSDPGQPYGYTF.

To note about this clonotype: Sequence at one end of the junction differs from germline and may be a read error. The chain couples TRBV10-3 to TRBJ2-7; perhaps TRBD2 as D (6 bases). The CDR3 consists of 14 residues. Looked up from germline, CDR1 is ENHRY and CDR2 is SYGVKD. CDR3 coding DNA: TGTGCCATCAGTGACGAGGTAGCGGCTTACGAGCGGTACTTC. The encoded protein is CAISDEVAAYERYF.

In this sample, this clonotype turned up a few times. J is TRBJ1-5 and V is TRBV6-5; a weak D match, TRBD1 (5 bases). CDR3 length: 14 residues. Germline CDR1 is MNHEY and CDR2 is SVGAGI. Trimming stripped 2 bases from V and 4 bases from J, with 9 bases between. The CDR3 nucleotides read TGTGCCAGCAGTTACAGGGGTTCGAATCAGCCCCAGCATTTT. Translating it yields CASSYRGSNQPQHF.

This rearrangement joins TRBV5-1 to TRBJ1-6, with 7 bases matching TRBD1. Germline V lookup: CDR1 SGHRS, CDR2 YFSETQ. The CDR3 is made up of 16 amino acids. After removal of 0 bases from V and 9 bases from J, the junction contained 9 bases not matched to a gene. In nucleotides, the CDR3 is TGCGCCAGCAGCTTGGCGCGACAGGGTTGGGGTTCACCCCTCCACTTT. This codes for CASSLARQGWGSPLHF.

This clonotype has more than one count but fewer than ten. The chain is built from TRBV10-3 and TRBJ1-2, with D maybe TRBD1 (6 bases). Deletions cut 2 bases from V and 5 bases from J, with 9 bases between. The CDR3 sequence is 13 residues long. Per germline, CDR1 ENHRY and CDR2 SYGVKD. The CDR3 sequence is CAISEGQNYGYTF. In DNA, the CDR3 is TGTGCCATCAGTGAGGGACAGAATTATGGCTACACCTTC.

This clonotype was counted once. A read error may produce the germline difference seen at one junction end. V gene TRBV5-1 combines with J gene TRBJ1-6; D gene ambiguous. Per germline, CDR1 SGHRS and CDR2 YFSETQ. The CDR3 extends over 13 amino acids. The CDR3 here is CASSLGFNSPLHF. The CDR3, as DNA: TGTGCCAGCAGCTTGGGTTTTAATTCACCCCTCCACTTT.

The chain couples TRBV10-3 to TRBJ1-1, with D hard to call. Germline loops: CDR1 ENHRY, CDR2 SYGVKD. The CDR3 is 13 residues long. The V and J ends lost 2 bases and 5 bases respectively, with 9 bases between them. The CDR3 DNA follows: TGTGCCATCAGTGAGGTGGGGAGGACTGAAGCTTTCTTT. Residues: CAISEVGRTEAFF.

The V gene is TRBV20-1, the J gene TRBJ1-5; D might be TRBD1 (5 bases). V lost 6 bases and J lost 5, with 17 bases in between. The germline CDR1 and CDR2 sequences are DFQATT and SNEGSKA (reference sequence). The CDR3 loop spans 14 amino acids. The CDR3 here is CSAATGTGDQPQHF. The CDR3 coding sequence is TGCAGTGCGGCCACCGGGACTGGAGATCAGCCCCAGCATTTT.

In this sample, this clonotype turned up a few times. The V gene is TRBV7-9, the J gene TRBJ2-5, with 7 bases aligning to TRBD1. V lost 5 bases to trimming and J lost 3 bases; unmatched junction nucleotides: 15. Looked up from germline, CDR1 is SEHNR and CDR2 is FQNEAQ (reference sequence). The CDR3 spans 17 residues. In nucleotides, the CDR3 is TGTGCCAGCAGCCCAACCCAGGACAGGCAGAGGAAAGAGACCCAGTACTTC. As protein: CASSPTQDRQRKETQYF.

The chain recombines TRBV19 with TRBJ2-5; 14 nucleotides line up with TRBD2. The J segment lost 7 bases and the V segment lost 3 bases, leaving 16 bases of the junction unmatched. Germline loops: CDR1 LNHDA, CDR2 SQIVND (reference sequence). This CDR3 has 19 amino acids. The chain's CDR3 is CASSMRNGTSGGYRGTQYF. CDR3 nucleotides: TGTGCCAGTAGTATGAGGAATGGGACTAGCGGGGGTTACCGAGGGACCCAGTACTTC.

The chain is built from TRBV6-2 or TRBV6-3 and TRBJ2-5, with 7 bases identical to TRBD1. J gave up 0 bases and V 0 bases, and 10 bases lay outside the gene matches. This CDR3 comprises 18 residues. Germline V gene sequence: CDR1 MNHEY, CDR2 SVGEGT. Here the CDR3 reads CASSYSGTVPLDQETQYF. CDR3 sequence (DNA): TGTGCCAGCAGTTACTCGGGGACAGTGCCTTTGGACCAAGAGACCCAGTACTTC.